This passage covers 27 T cell receptor beta chains from one sample sequenced in a study of control samples from healthy donors and cancer patients. Profiled with immunoSEQ multiplex PCR; TCRdb holds only in-frame clones, not every one. This table has about 110,000 clones, around nine tenths appearing once. The source material was PBMCs. The receptors stem from a woman aged 55 to 70 with lung cancer.

The J gene is TRBJ1-1, the V gene TRBV7-3; D gene unclear. Trimming removed 4 bases at V and 5 bases at J, with 11 bases between. Germline V gene sequence: CDR1 SGHTA, CDR2 FQGTGA. The CDR3 covers 13 residues. Written as DNA, the CDR3 is TGTGCCAGCAGCTCCCTCCCCAGGACTGAAGCTTTCTTT. It yields the protein CASSSLPRTEAFF. Based on the CDR3 plus reference TRBV7-3 and TRBJ1-1, the full variable domain is GAGVSQTPSNKVTEKGKYVELRCDPISGHTALYWYRQSLGQGPEFLIYFQGTGAADDSGLPNDRFFAVRPEGSVSTLKIQRTERGDSAVYLCASSSLPRTEAFFGQGTRLTVV.

V and J are TRBV4-1 and TRBJ2-7; D not certain. This CDR3 comprises 15 residues. V was cut by 1 base and J by 0 bases, with 10 bases left in between. Germline CDR1 and CDR2: MGHRA and YSYEKL. The CDR3 DNA sequence: TGCGCCAGCAGCCAAGGTCACGGACCCTCCTACGAGCAGTACTTC. The encoded protein is CASSQGHGPSYEQYF.

The chain carries TRBV12-3 or TRBV12-4 and TRBJ2-5; tentatively, D is TRBD1 or TRBD2 (5 bases each). This CDR3 is 13 amino acids long. V was cut by 3 bases and J by 7 bases, with 12 bases left in between. This chain's CDR3 is CASSFEGIVTQYF. The CDR3 nucleotides read TGTGCCAGCAGTTTCGAGGGGATTGTGACCCAGTACTTC.

The genes are TRBV7-3 and TRBJ1-1; unclear D gene. The V gene's germline CDR1 is SGHTA and CDR2 FQGTGA. The CDR3 covers 14 residues. V was pared by 5 bases and J by 6 bases, with 16 bases between. CDR3 in DNA: TGTGCCAGCAGCCGATCGGGTGTGGCGGCTGAAGCTTTCTTT. Protein: CASSRSGVAAEAFF.

The genes are TRBV18 and TRBJ2-5; 14 bases match TRBD2. The CDR3 extends over 16 amino acids. The germline CDR1 and CDR2 sequences are KGHSH and LQKENI. V dropped 0 bases and J dropped 5; count of bases not matched to a gene: 2. The DNA for the CDR3 is TGTGCCAGCTCACCACCGACTAGCGGGGGGGCGGAGACCCAGTACTTC. Translation: CASSPPTSGGAETQYF.

The chain links TRBV7-8 to TRBJ1-1; 9 nucleotides line up with TRBD1. Germline lookup yields CDR1 SGHVS and CDR2 FQNEAQ. Trimming cost V 5 bases and J 4 bases; bases outside gene matches: 11. The CDR3 has 16 amino acids. In DNA, the CDR3 is TGTGCCAGCAGCGTACAGGGGGCTTATCGGGGCACTGAAGCTTTCTTT. Translation: CASSVQGAYRGTEAFF.

The CDR3 spells CASSLLGQSYNEQFF. CDR3 nucleotides: TGTGCCAGCAGCTTACTGGGCCAATCCTACAATGAGCAGTTCTTC. The chain combines TRBV11-2 with TRBJ2-1; no definite D call. Trimming stripped 2 bases from V and 1 base from J, with 9 bases between. This CDR3 comprises 15 residues. Germline CDR1 reads SGHAT; CDR2 reads FQNNGV.

The chain employs TRBV30 and TRBJ2-5; 8 nucleotides agree with TRBD2. The CDR3 sequence is 15 residues long. Germline CDR1 GTSNPN, CDR2 SVGIG (reference sequence). The V segment lost 4 bases and the J segment 5 bases; nucleotides outside the gene matches: 12. CDR3 amino acids: CAWTLTGGRGETQYF. CDR3 bases: TGTGCCTGGACGCTGACGGGGGGGCGCGGGGAGACCCAGTACTTC.

This sequence joins TRBV7-9 and TRBJ1-2; D is ambiguous. Germline V gene sequence: CDR1 SEHNR, CDR2 FQNEAQ (reference sequence). The CDR3 is made up of 10 amino acids. Between the trimmed V and J ends, which lost 8 bases and 4 bases, there was a span of 5 bases. CDR3 amino acids: CASGSYGYTF. CDR3 in DNA: TGTGCCAGCGGGTCCTATGGCTACACCTTC.

The chain joins TRBV30 to TRBJ1-5; 11 positions match TRBD1. There are 14 residues in the CDR3. V lost 3 bases, J lost 4 bases, and 2 bases stayed unmatched. Germline CDR1 and CDR2: GTSNPN and SVGIG (reference sequence). The CDR3 loop is CAWSGTGGNQPQHF. The CDR3 DNA reads TGTGCCTGGAGCGGGACAGGGGGGAATCAGCCCCAGCATTTT.

This clone was observed a single time. The V call is TRBV19, the J call TRBJ1-4; 8 bases are shared with TRBD1. The CDR3 runs 15 residues. The J segment lost 7 bases and the V segment lost 3 bases, leaving 7 bases of the junction unmatched. CDR1 and CDR2 from the germline V gene are LNHDA and SQIVND (reference sequence). CDR3 residues: CASSIAQGAGEKLFF. CDR3 in DNA: TGTGCCAGTAGTATCGCCCAGGGGGCGGGTGAAAAACTGTTTTTT.

This clone was observed once. The rearrangement joins TRBV6-6 to TRBJ2-3, with D perhaps matching TRBD2 (6 bases). V was trimmed by 6 bases and J by 2 bases, leaving 12 bases between them. The CDR3 has 14 residues. Germline lookup yields CDR1 MNHNY and CDR2 SVGAGI (reference sequence). DNA of the CDR3: TGTGCCAGCAGCCTGGGACTCCTCACAGATACGCAGTATTTT. The encoded protein is CASSLGLLTDTQYF.

The chain couples TRBV7-9 to TRBJ2-7; D not certain. V was clipped by 1 base and J by 4 bases, with 8 bases between them. Germline V gives CDR1 SEHNR, CDR2 FQNEAQ (reference sequence). The CDR3 covers 13 residues. The CDR3 DNA reads TGTGCCAGCAGCTTAGACAGTTCTTACGAGCAGTACTTC. Amino acid sequence: CASSLDSSYEQYF.

The V gene is TRBV3-1 (or the pseudogene TRBV3-2), the J gene TRBJ2-2, with D unresolved. Trimming removed 2 bases from V and 2 bases from J, with 3 bases in between. Germline-derived CDR1 and CDR2 are LGHDT and YNNKEL (reference sequence). The CDR3 loop spans 13 amino acids. The CDR3 here is CASSQSNTGELFF. As DNA, the CDR3 is TGTGCCAGCAGCCAATCTAACACCGGGGAGCTGTTTTTT.

V and J are TRBV18 and TRBJ1-6; the D gene is possibly TRBD1 (6 bases). Trimming shortened V by 4 bases and J by 6 bases, and 22 bases separated the two germline ends. There are 18 residues in the CDR3. CDR1 is KGHSH, CDR2 LQKENI, per germline. CDR3 sequence: CASSLNLRTVSFNSPLHF. The CDR3 DNA reads TGTGCCAGCTCACTTAATCTACGGACAGTCTCGTTTAATTCACCCCTCCACTTT.

CDR3 in amino acids: CASNIRGVAEAFF. Written as DNA, the CDR3 is TGTGCCAGCAATATAAGGGGGGTGGCTGAAGCTTTCTTT. This chain joins TRBV12-3 or TRBV12-4 and TRBJ1-1; weak D call: TRBD1 (6 bases). The CDR3 length is 13 residues. Trimming removed 7 bases at V and 6 bases at J, with 15 bases between.

V gene TRBV7-9 combines with J gene TRBJ1-1; no reliable D call. The V gene's germline CDR1 is SEHNR and CDR2 FQNEAQ (reference sequence). This CDR3 comprises 13 residues. The ends were cut back, 3 bases at V and 2 bases at J, with 7 bases in the middle. The CDR3 spells CASSFADNTEAFF. The CDR3 DNA sequence: TGTGCCAGCAGCTTCGCAGACAACACTGAAGCTTTCTTT.

The V and J genes are TRBV5-1 and TRBJ1-2, with D tentatively TRBD1 (5 bases). The CDR3 length is 14 residues. Germline lookup yields CDR1 SGHRS and CDR2 YFSETQ. Trimming stripped 4 bases from V and 3 bases from J, with 13 bases between. The CDR3 nucleotides read TGCGCCAGCAGCCCAGTCAGGGAGGACTATGGCTACACCTTC. This translates into CASSPVREDYGYTF.

The chain is built from TRBV27 and TRBJ1-5, with 8 bases matching TRBD1. Germline V gives CDR1 MNHEY, CDR2 SMNVEV (reference sequence). V shed 5 bases and J 0 bases; nucleotides not matched to a gene: 9. The CDR3 extends over 17 amino acids. Written as DNA, the CDR3 is TGTGCCAGCAGTCGGCAGGGACAGGCTTATAGCAATCAGCCCCAGCATTTT. This gives the protein CASSRQGQAYSNQPQHF.

This chain uses TRBV15 with TRBJ1-5; 8 positions agree with TRBD1. The CDR3 contains 17 residues. With 0 bases clipped from V and 0 bases from J, the junction kept 4 bases outside the gene matches. CDR1 and CDR2 from the germline V gene are LNHNV and YYDKDF (reference sequence). CDR3 bases: TGTGCCACCAGCAGAGAGCCAGGGGGCCTTAGCAATCAGCCCCAGCATTTT. Amino acids: CATSREPGGLSNQPQHF. The full variable domain, with the rest looked up from reference TRBV15 and TRBJ1-5, is DAMVIQNPRYQVTQFGKPVTLSCSQTLNHNVMYWYQQKSSQAPKLLFHYYDKDFNNEADTPDNFQSRRPNTSFCFLDIRSPGLGDTAMYLCATSREPGGLSNQPQHFGDGTRLSIL.

The J gene is TRBJ1-5, the V gene TRBV28, with a tentative D call TRBD1 (5 bases). The CDR3 spans 17 residues. Germline V gene data show CDR1 as MDHEN and CDR2 as SYDVKM. Trimming shortened V by 3 bases and J by 2 bases, and 17 bases separated the two germline ends. The CDR3 loop reads CASSFSPADSGNQPQHF. The CDR3 DNA is TGTGCCAGCAGTTTTAGTCCCGCTGACAGCGGCAATCAGCCCCAGCATTTT. Using reference TRBV28 and TRBJ1-5 for the parts outside the CDR3, the full variable domain is DVKVTQSSRYLVKRTGEKVFLECVQDMDHENMFWYRQDPGLGLRLIYFSYDVKMKEKGDIPEGYSVSREKKERFSLILESASTNQTSMYLCASSFSPADSGNQPQHFGDGTRLSIL.

J is TRBJ2-2 and V is TRBV9; TRBD1 aligns across 7 bases. Trimming took 0 bases from V and 5 from J; bases not matched to a gene: 7. Looked up from germline, CDR1 is SGDLS and CDR2 is YYNGEE. This CDR3 contains 16 residues. The chain's CDR3 is CASSVAQGQSTGELFF. Here the CDR3 DNA reads TGTGCCAGCAGCGTAGCACAGGGGCAATCGACCGGGGAGCTGTTTTTT.

The rearrangement links TRBV29-1 to TRBJ1-3; 8 nucleotides align to TRBD1. The CDR3 is 12 amino acids. Germline CDR1 and CDR2: SQVTM and ANQGSEA. V shed 7 bases and J 7 bases; nucleotides not matched to a gene: 6. The CDR3 sequence: CSAMDRVNTIYF. The CDR3 DNA sequence: TGCAGCGCCATGGACAGGGTCAACACCATATATTTT.

The V and J genes are TRBV29-1 and TRBJ1-4; the match to TRBD1 covers 8 bases. V lost 0 bases, J lost 4 bases, and 7 bases stayed unmatched. Germline CDR1 reads SQVTM; CDR2 reads ANQGSEA. The CDR3 is made up of 16 amino acids. CDR3 sequence: CSVEEGGTGYNEKLFF. The CDR3 nucleotides are TGCAGCGTTGAAGAGGGTGGGACAGGTTATAATGAAAAACTGTTTTTT.

In this sample, this clone turned up once. The chain is built from TRBV5-1 and TRBJ2-1; no reliable D call. This CDR3 has 14 amino acids. Germline V gene sequence: CDR1 SGHRS, CDR2 YFSETQ. Trimming took off 0 bases at V and 10 bases at J, with 14 bases between the two ends. CDR3 region: CASSLAPPSEEQFF. The CDR3 DNA is TGCGCCAGCAGCTTGGCCCCACCTAGTGAAGAGCAGTTCTTC.

V and J are TRBV6-2 or TRBV6-3 and TRBJ1-2; D unresolved. The V end was cut by 5 bases, the J end by 3 bases, with 7 bases between. CDR3 size: 12 residues. Germline lookup yields CDR1 MNHEY and CDR2 SVGEGT. CDR3 in DNA: TGTGCCAGCAGTATAACAGACTATGGCTACACCTTC. This encodes CASSITDYGYTF.

This clone was recorded a few times. V is TRBV7-6 and J is TRBJ2-7; D is undetermined. CDR3 length equals 12 residues. Germline V CDR1 and CDR2: SGHVS, FNYEAQ. V lost 5 bases, J lost 7 bases, and 12 bases lay in between. This chain's CDR3 is CASSTALEEQYF. The CDR3 region has the DNA TGTGCCAGCAGCACAGCCTTGGAGGAGCAGTACTTC.